This TCR beta chain was profiled in a study of T-cell memory formation after mild COVID-19. Germline trimming cut 3 bases from V and 9 bases from J; bases unmatched to any gene: 4. Germline-derived CDR1 and CDR2 are GTSNPN and SVGIG (reference sequence). The length of the CDR3 is 14 residues. General observations from the study: The SARS-CoV-2 specificity of second-wave clones reaching peak at day 37 remained unverified. Among CD4+ contracting clones, most were CM and EM, and CD8+ ones EMRA. Detection of some responders pre-infection suggested pre-existing cross-reactive memory T cells participated. Clones that contracted from day 15 to 85 had balanced CD4/CD8; later expanders were CD4+ biased.

From the 5' RACE reads, TCRdb called clonotypes with MiXCR, one entry per CDR3 protein. The sample gives 470,000 or so distinct CDR3 sequences, 20% of which show up once; more than 8% is in the top ten. Notes on this clonotype: What it binds is not known.

This TCR was recovered from an adult woman who had mild COVID-19 (a few samples of this study predate the infection). Cell type and time point are not known. J is TRBJ2-1 and V is TRBV30; 14 bases align to TRBD2. The sample consisted of PBMCs or a T cell subset sorted from them (not recorded which). The CDR3 is CAWRTSGGASEQFF. The CDR3 DNA follows: TGTGCCTGGAGGACTAGCGGGGGGGCGAGTGAGCAGTTCTTC.